This entry lists 9 T cell receptor beta chains sequenced from one sample in a study of blood T cells in healthy people across ages. The authors ran a second PCR of about 7 to 11 cycles using a sample-barcoded 5' primer and a J-beta primer mix. Each CDR3 protein is one row after TCRdb ran MiXCR on the 5' RACE reads. The sample carries 1.5 million or so distinct CDR3 sequences, roughly two fifths recorded once. The sample consisted of blood. These receptors came from a woman aged 18-35 years in good health.

In regard to this clonotype: A much larger clone is a single base away; this may be a read error. CDR3 loop: CASRLTNYGYTF. The CDR3 DNA reads TGTGCCAGCAGGTTGACCAACTATGGCTACACCTTC. The chain employs TRBV12-3 or TRBV12-4 and TRBJ1-2; D remains ambiguous. V lost 6 bases and J 2 bases, leaving 7 bases between the germline ends. The CDR3 has 12 amino acids.

The rearrangement uses TRBV6-7 and TRBJ1-4; TRBD1 aligns across 8 bases. TRBV6-7 is identified as an open reading frame with a role that is uncertain. The junction had 7 bases not matched to a gene; V was cut back by 7 bases and J by 0 bases. The CDR3 spans 16 residues. CDR3 in amino acids: CASNAGTGATNEKLFF. CDR3 bases: TGTGCCAGCAACGCCGGGACAGGCGCAACTAATGAAAAACTGTTTTTT.

This clonotype was counted only a few times. V and J are TRBV28 and TRBJ2-3; 7 positions match TRBD2. The CDR3 length is 15 residues. V lost 2 bases to trimming and J lost 5 bases; unmatched junction nucleotides: 7. The germline V gene encodes CDR1 MDHEN and CDR2 SYDVKM. CDR3 sequence: CASSLGAGVLDTQYF. CDR3 coding DNA: TGTGCCAGCAGTTTAGGGGCGGGAGTATTAGATACGCAGTATTTT.

CDR3 protein: CASRPPMDGNTIYF. For the CDR3, the DNA is TGTGCCAGCAGGCCACCAATGGATGGAAACACCATATATTTT. V usage is TRBV28 and J usage is TRBJ1-3, with D unresolved. Per the germline V gene, CDR1 is MDHEN and CDR2 is SYDVKM. This CDR3 is 14 amino acids long. The ends were cut back, 6 bases at V and 3 bases at J, with 12 bases in the middle.

The V and J genes are TRBV15 and TRBJ2-2; 10 nucleotides align to TRBD1. The CDR3 loop spans 14 amino acids. Losses at the gene ends were 5 bases for V and 7 bases for J; bases not matched to a gene: 4. CDR1 is LNHNV and CDR2 is YYDKDF in the germline V gene (reference sequence). CDR3 loop: CATSRDRGNGELFF. In DNA form, the CDR3 reads TGTGCCACCAGCCGGGACAGGGGAAACGGGGAGCTGTTTTTT.

The chain has TRBV10-3 and TRBJ2-1; no clear D. CDR3 length equals 11 residues. V shed 5 bases and J shed 7 bases, with 6 bases lying between them. Germline V gene data show CDR1 as ENHRY and CDR2 as SYGVKD. The CDR3 DNA follows: TGTGCCATCAGTAGGTTGAATGAGCAGTTCTTC. Its translation: CAISRLNEQFF.

The rearrangement links TRBV6-6 to TRBJ2-7; 9 bases fit TRBD2. The J call is uncertain, as TRBJ2-5 better fits the DNA end. Looked up from germline, CDR1 is MNHNY and CDR2 is SVGAGI (reference sequence). CDR3 size: 15 residues. In nucleotides, the CDR3 is TGTGCCAGCAGTTACCTGCGGGGGGGCGTAGAGACCCAGTACTTC. It codes for CASSYLRGGVETQYF.

The chain couples TRBV27 to TRBJ1-2; D possibly corresponds to TRBD1 (6 bases). V dropped 6 bases and J dropped 7 bases, with 15 bases sitting between them. Germline CDR1 MNHEY, CDR2 SMNVEV (reference sequence). This CDR3 is 13 amino acids long. The CDR3 bases are TGTGCCAGCAGGCCCACAGGGTTCGGTGGCTACACCTTC. This codes for CASRPTGFGGYTF.

The chain couples TRBV20-1 to TRBJ2-3; possibly TRBD1 or TRBD2 for D (5 bases each). This CDR3 has 14 amino acids. V lost 3 bases and J lost 3, with 13 bases in between. Germline V gives CDR1 DFQATT, CDR2 SNEGSKA (reference sequence). CDR3 bases: TGCAGTGCTAGGCCCGGGGACGGGACAGATACGCAGTATTTT. It encodes CSARPGDGTDTQYF.